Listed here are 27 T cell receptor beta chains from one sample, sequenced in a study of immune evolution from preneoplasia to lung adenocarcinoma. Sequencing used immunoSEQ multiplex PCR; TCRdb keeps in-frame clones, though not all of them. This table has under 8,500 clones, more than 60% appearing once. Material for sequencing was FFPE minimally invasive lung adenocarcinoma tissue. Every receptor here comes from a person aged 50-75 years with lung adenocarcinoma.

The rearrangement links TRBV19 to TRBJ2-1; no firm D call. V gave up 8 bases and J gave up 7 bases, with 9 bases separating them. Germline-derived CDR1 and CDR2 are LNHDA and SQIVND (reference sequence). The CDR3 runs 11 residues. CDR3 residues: CASVKRNEQFF. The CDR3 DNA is TGTGCCAGTGTTAAGCGTAATGAGCAGTTCTTC.

CDR3: CASSEYSSGANVLTF. CDR3 nucleotide sequence: TGTGCCAGCAGTGAATACAGCTCTGGGGCCAACGTCCTGACTTTC. The chain recombines TRBV6-1 with TRBJ2-6; D remains ambiguous. Trimming took off 2 bases at V and 0 bases at J, with 5 bases between the two ends. The CDR3 is made up of 15 amino acids. Germline CDR1 is MNHNS and CDR2 is SASEGT.

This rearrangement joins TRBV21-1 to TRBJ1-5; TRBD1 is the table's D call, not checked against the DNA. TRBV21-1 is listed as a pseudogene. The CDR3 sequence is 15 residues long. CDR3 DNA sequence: TGTGCCAGCAGCAGGGGACAGCTTATATCGCAGCCCCAGCATTTT. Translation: CASSRGQLISQPQHF.

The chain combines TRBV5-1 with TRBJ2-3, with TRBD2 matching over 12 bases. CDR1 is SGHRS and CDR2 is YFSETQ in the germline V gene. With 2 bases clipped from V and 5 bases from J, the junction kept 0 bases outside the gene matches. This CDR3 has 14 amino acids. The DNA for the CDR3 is TGCGCCAGCAGCTTACTAGCGGGGGGAGATACGCAGTATTTT. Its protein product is CASSLLAGGDTQYF.

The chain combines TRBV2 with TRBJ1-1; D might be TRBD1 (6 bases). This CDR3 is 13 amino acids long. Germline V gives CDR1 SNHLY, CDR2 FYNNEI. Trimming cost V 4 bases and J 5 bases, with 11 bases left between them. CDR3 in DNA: TGTGCCAGCAGTGGAGGGGGGAGGACTGAAGCTTTCTTT. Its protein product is CASSGGGRTEAFF.

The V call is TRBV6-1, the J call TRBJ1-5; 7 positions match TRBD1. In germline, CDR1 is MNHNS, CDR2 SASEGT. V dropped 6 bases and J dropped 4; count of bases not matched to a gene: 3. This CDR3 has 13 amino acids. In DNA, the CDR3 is TGTGCCAGCAGCTGGGACAGAAATCAGCCCCAGCATTTT. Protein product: CASSWDRNQPQHF.

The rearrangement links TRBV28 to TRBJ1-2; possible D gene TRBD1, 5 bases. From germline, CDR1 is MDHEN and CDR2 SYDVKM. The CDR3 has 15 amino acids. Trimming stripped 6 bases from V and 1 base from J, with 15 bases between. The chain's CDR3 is CASRTGQLINYGYTF. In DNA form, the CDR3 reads TGTGCCAGCAGAACCGGACAACTTATTAACTATGGCTACACCTTC.

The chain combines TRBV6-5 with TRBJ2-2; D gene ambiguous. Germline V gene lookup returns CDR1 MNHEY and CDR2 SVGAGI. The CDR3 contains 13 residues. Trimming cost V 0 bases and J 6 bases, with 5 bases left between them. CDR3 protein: CASSYSLAGELFF. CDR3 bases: TGTGCCAGCAGTTACTCGTTGGCCGGGGAGCTGTTTTTT.

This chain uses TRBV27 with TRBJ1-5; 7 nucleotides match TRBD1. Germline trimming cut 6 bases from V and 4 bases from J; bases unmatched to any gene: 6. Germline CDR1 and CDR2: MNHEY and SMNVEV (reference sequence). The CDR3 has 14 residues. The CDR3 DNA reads TGTGCCAGCAGACGTACAGGGGTGAATCAGCCCCAGCATTTT. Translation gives CASRRTGVNQPQHF.

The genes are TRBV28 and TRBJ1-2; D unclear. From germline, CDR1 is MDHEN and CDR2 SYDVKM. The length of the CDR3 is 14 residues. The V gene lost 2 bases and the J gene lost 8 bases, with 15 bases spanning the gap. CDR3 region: CASSLLRRTNGYTF. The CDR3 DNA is TGTGCCAGCAGTTTACTGCGGCGAACGAACGGCTACACCTTC.

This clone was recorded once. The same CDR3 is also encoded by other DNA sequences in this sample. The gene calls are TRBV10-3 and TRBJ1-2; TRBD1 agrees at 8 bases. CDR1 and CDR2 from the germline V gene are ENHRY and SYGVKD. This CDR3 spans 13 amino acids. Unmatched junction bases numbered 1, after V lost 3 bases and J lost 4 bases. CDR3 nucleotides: TGTGCCATCAGTGAAGGACAGGGCTATGGCTACACCTTC. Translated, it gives CAISEGQGYGYTF.

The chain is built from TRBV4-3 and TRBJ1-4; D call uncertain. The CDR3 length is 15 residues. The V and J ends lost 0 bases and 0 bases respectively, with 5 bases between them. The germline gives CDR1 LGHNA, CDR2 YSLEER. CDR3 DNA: TGCGCCAGCAGCCAAGACGGGGCAACTAATGAAAAACTGTTTTTT. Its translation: CASSQDGATNEKLFF.

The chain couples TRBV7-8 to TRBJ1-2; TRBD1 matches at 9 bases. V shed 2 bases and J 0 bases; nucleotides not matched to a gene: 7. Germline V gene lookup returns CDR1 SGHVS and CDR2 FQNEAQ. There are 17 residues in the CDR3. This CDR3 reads CASSLIPGQGTNYGYTF. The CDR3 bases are TGTGCCAGCAGCTTAATCCCAGGACAGGGGACTAACTATGGCTACACCTTC. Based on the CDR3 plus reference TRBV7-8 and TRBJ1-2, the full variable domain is GAGVSQSPRYKVAKRGQDVALRCDPISGHVSLFWYQQALGQGPEFLTYFQNEAQLDKSGLPSDRFFAERPEGSVSTLKIQRTQQEDSAVYLCASSLIPGQGTNYGYTFGSGTRLTVV.

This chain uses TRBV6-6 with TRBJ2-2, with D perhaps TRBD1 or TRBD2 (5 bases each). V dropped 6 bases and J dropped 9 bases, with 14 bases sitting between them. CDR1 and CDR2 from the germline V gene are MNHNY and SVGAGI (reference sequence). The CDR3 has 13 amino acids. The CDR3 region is CASSQTEGRELFF. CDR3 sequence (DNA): TGTGCCAGCAGCCAGACTGAGGGGAGGGAGCTGTTTTTT.

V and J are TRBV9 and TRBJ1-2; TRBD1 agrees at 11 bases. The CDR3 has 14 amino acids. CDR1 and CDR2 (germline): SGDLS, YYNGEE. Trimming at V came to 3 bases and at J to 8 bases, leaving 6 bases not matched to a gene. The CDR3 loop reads CASSAGQGAGGYTF. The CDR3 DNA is TGTGCCAGCAGCGCCGGACAGGGGGCGGGAGGCTACACCTTC.

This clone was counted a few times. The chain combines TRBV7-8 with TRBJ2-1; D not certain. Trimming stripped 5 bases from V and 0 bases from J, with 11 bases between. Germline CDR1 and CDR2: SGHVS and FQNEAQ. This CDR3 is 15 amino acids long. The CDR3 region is CASSLGIASYNEQFF. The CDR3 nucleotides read TGTGCCAGCAGCCTTGGAATAGCCTCCTACAATGAGCAGTTCTTC. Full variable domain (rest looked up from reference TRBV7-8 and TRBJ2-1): GAGVSQSPRYKVAKRGQDVALRCDPISGHVSLFWYQQALGQGPEFLTYFQNEAQLDKSGLPSDRFFAERPEGSVSTLKIQRTQQEDSAVYLCASSLGIASYNEQFFGPGTRLTVL.

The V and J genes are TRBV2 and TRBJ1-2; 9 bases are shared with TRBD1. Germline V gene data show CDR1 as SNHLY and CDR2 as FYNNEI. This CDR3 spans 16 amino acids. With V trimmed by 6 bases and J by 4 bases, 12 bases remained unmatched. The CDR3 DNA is TGTGCCAGCAGCCCGTCTCGGGACAGGGATAGCTATGGCTACACCTTC. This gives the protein CASSPSRDRDSYGYTF.

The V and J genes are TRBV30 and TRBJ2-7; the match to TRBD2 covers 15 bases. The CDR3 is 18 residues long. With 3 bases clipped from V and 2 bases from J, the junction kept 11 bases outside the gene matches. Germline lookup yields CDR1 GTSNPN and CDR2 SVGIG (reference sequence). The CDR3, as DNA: TGTGCCTGGAGGAAGCTAGGACTAGCGGGGGGGCTTGCCTACGAGCAGTACTTC. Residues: CAWRKLGLAGGLAYEQYF.

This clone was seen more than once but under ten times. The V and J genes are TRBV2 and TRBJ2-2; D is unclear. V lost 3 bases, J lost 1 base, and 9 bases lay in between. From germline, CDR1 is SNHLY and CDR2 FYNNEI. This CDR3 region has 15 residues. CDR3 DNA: TGTGCCAGCAGTGACAGGCCCGGGAACACCGGGGAGCTGTTTTTT. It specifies CASSDRPGNTGELFF.

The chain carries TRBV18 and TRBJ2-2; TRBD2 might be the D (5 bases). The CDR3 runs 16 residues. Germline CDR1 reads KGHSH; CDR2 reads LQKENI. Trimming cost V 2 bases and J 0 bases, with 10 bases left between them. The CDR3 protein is CASSPTGNPNTGELFF. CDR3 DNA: TGTGCCAGCTCACCAACGGGGAATCCGAACACCGGGGAGCTGTTTTTT.

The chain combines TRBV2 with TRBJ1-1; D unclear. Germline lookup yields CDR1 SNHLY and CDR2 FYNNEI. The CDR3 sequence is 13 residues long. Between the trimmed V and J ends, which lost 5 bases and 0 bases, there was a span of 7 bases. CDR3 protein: CASSPMMNTEAFF. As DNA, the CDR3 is TGTGCCAGCAGTCCCATGATGAACACTGAAGCTTTCTTT.

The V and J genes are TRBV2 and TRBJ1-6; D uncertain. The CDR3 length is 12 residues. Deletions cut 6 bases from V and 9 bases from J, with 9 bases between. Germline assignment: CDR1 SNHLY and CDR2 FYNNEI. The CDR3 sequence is CASRGISSPLHF. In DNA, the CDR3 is TGTGCCAGCAGGGGGATTAGTTCACCCCTCCACTTT.

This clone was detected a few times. The CDR3 loop reads CASSLSSGLNTEAFF. The CDR3, as DNA: TGTGCCAGCAGTTTAAGTTCGGGGCTGAACACTGAAGCTTTCTTT. The chain joins TRBV27 to TRBJ1-1; maybe TRBD1 (5 bases). This CDR3 comprises 15 residues. Germline values: CDR1 MNHEY, CDR2 SMNVEV (reference sequence). Trimming stripped 2 bases from V and 0 bases from J, with 10 bases between.

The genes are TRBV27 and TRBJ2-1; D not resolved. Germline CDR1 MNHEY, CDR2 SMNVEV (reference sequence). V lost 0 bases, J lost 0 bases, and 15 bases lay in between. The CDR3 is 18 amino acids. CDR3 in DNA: TGTGCCAGCAGTTTATCGTTTTTTTCTCGCAGCTCCTACAATGAGCAGTTCTTC. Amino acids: CASSLSFFSRSSYNEQFF.

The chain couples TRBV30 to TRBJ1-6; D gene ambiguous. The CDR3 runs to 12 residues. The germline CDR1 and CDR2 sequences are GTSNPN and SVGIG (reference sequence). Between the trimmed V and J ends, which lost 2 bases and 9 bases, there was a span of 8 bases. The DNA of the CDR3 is TGTGCCTGGAGTATTGGGCCTTCACCCCTCCACTTT. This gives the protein CAWSIGPSPLHF.

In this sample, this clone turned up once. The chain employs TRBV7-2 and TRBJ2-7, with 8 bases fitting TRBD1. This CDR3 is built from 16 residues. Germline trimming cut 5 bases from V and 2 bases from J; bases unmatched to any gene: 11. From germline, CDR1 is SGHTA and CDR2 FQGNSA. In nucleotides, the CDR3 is TGTGCCAGCAGCCCAGGGGCCGGGACAGGAGCCTACGAGCAGTACTTC. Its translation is CASSPGAGTGAYEQYF.

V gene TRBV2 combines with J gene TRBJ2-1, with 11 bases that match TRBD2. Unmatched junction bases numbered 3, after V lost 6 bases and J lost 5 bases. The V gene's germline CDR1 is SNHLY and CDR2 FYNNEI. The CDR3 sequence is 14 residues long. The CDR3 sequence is CASSETSGNNEQFF. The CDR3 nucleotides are TGTGCCAGCAGCGAGACTAGCGGGAACAATGAGCAGTTCTTC.